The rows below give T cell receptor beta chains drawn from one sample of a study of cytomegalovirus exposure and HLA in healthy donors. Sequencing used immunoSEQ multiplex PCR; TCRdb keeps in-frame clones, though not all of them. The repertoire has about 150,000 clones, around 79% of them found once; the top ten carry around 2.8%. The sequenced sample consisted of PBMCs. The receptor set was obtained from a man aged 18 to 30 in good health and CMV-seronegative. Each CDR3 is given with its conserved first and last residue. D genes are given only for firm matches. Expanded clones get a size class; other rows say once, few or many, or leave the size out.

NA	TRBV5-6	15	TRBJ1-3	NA	TGTGCCAGCAGCGAACTGTCGCTCTCTGGAAACACCATATATTTT	CASSELSLSGNTIYF
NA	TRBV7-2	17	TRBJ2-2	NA	TGTGCCAGCAGCTTAGCGTTCATCAGGGCTGGGACCGGGGAGCTGTTTTTT	CASSLAFIRAGTGELFF
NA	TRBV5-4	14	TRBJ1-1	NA	TGTGCCAGCAGCTTCGGGGAGGGGGAGACTGAAGCTTTCTTT	CASSFGEGETEAFF
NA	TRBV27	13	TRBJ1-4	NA	TGTGCCAGCAGAAATGCGGATGGTGAAAAACTGTTTTTT	CASRNADGEKLFF
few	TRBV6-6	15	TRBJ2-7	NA	TGTGCCAGCAGTTATTGGGAGCGACAGGACCACGAGCAGTACTTC	CASSYWERQDHEQYF
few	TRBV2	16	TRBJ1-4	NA	TGTGCCAGCAGTGAAGGATACGACAGGTTCGGGGAAAAACTGTTTTTT	CASSEGYDRFGEKLFF
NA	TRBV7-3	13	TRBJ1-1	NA	TGTGCCAGCAGCATACAGCCGAACACTGAAGCTTTCTTT	CASSIQPNTEAFF
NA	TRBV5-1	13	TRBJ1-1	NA	TGCGCCAGCAGCTTGAGCAGGGACACTGAAGCTTTCTTT	CASSLSRDTEAFF
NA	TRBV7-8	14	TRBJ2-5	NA	TGTGCCAGCTACGAGGGCAGATTTAAAGAGACCCAGTACTTC	CASYEGRFKETQYF
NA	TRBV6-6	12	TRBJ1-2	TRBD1	TGTGCCAGCAGTTACGACAGGGATGGCTACACCTTC	CASSYDRDGYTF
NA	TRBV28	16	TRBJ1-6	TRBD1	TGTGCCAGCAGTTTATCCTACAGGGGGCTTAATTCACCCCTCCACTTT	CASSLSYRGLNSPLHF
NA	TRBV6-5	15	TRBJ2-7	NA	TGTGCCAGCAGTTATAAGGGGCCATACTCCTACGAGCAGTACTTC	CASSYKGPYSYEQYF
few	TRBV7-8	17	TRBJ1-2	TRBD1	TGTGCCAGCAGCCGAGGGACAGGGGTAGGGGTCAACTATGGCTACACCTTC	CASSRGTGVGVNYGYTF
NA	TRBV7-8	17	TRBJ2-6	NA	TGTGCCAGCAGCTCCCTGGGGGGTCGCTCTGGGGCCAACGTCCTGACTTTC	CASSSLGGRSGANVLTF
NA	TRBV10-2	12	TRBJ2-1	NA	TGCGCCAGCAGTGAGTCCCATAATGAGCAGTTCTTC	CASSESHNEQFF
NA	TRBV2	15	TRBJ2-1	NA	TGTGCCAGCAGAGAAACCGGGATATTTGACAATGAGCAGTTCTTC	CASRETGIFDNEQFF
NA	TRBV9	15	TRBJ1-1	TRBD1	TGTGCCAGCAGCGTAGACGGGACAGGGGTGACTGAAGCTTTTTTT	CASSVDGTGVTEAFF
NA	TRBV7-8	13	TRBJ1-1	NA	TGTGCCAGCAGCTTCGCGACACACACTGAAGCTTTCTTT	CASSFATHTEAFF
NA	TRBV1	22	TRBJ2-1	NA	TGCACCAGCAGCCAAGATCGGTTGAGACTAGCGGTGCCCATAGTCTCCTACAATGAGCAGTTCTTC	CTSSQDRLRLAVPIVSYNEQFF
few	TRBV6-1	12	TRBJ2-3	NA	TGTGCTCAGGGGTCTAGCACAGATACGCAGTATTTT	CAQGSSTDTQYF
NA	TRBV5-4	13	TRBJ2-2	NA	TGTGCCAGCAGCTTAGGGGGCACCGGGGAGCTGTTTTTT	CASSLGGTGELFF
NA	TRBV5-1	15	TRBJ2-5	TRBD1	TGCGCCAGCAGCGCCCCGGGACAGGGGATGGAGACCCAGTACTTC	CASSAPGQGMETQYF
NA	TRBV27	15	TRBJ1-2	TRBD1	TGTGCCAGCAGTTCCGTGGGGACAGGGAACTATGGCTACACCTTC	CASSSVGTGNYGYTF
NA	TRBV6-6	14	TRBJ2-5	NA	TGTGCCAGCAGCGTAAACAGGGTTCGGGAGACCCAGTACTTC	CASSVNRVRETQYF
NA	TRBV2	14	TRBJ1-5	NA	TGTGCCAGCAGTGCTCTTACAGCCAATCAGCCCCAGCATTTT	CASSALTANQPQHF
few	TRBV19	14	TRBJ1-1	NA	TGTGCCAGTAGTATAGGACTGATGAACACTGAAGCTTTCTTT	CASSIGLMNTEAFF
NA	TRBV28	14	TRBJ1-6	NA	TGTGCCAGCAGTTCCTCGGGACTTAATTCACCCCTCCACTTT	CASSSSGLNSPLHF
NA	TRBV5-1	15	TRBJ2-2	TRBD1	TGCGCCAGCAGCCGGGACAGGGTTAACACCGGGGAGCTGTTTTTT	CASSRDRVNTGELFF
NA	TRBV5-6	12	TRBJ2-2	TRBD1	TGTGCCAGCGGCGACAGGGGGGGGGAGCTGTTTTTT	CASGDRGGELFF
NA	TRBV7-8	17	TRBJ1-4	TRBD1	TGTGCCAGCAGCCCGGACGGGACAGGGATCACTAATGAAAAACTGTTTTTT	CASSPDGTGITNEKLFF
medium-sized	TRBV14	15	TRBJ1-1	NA	TGTGCCAGCAGCCAAGCTGGGGCGTTGAACACTGAAGCTTTCTTT	CASSQAGALNTEAFF
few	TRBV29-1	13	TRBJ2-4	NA	TGCAGCGTTACTGGGCTAGCCAAAAACATTCAGTACTTC	CSVTGLAKNIQYF
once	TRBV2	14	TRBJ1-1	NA	TGTGCCAGCAGCGGGAGTAGAATTCCCACTGAAGCTTTCTTT	CASSGSRIPTEAFF
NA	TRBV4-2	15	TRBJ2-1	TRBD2	TGTGCCAGCAGCCTGGGACTAGCGGGAGGGGATGAGCAGTTCTTC	CASSLGLAGGDEQFF
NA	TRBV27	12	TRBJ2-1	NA	TGTGCCAGCAGTTTAGTAAAAAATGAGCAGTTCTTC	CASSLVKNEQFF
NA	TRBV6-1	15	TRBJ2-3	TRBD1	TGTGCCGTACAGGGGTCCCGTTTAAAAACAGATACGCAGTATTTT	CAVQGSRLKTDTQYF
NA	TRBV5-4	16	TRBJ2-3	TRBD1	TGTGCCAGCAGCGCGAAAGGACAGGGATTTACAGATACGCAGTATTTT	CASSAKGQGFTDTQYF
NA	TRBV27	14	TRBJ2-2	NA	TGTGCCAGCTCGGCAGGGGTCGACACCGGGGAGCTGTTTTTT	CASSAGVDTGELFF
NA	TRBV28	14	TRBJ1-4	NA	TGTGCCAGCAGTTTAGGGGGGACTAATGAAAAACTGTTTTTT	CASSLGGTNEKLFF
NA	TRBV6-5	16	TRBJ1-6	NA	TGTGCCAGCAGTTATTCGCGGGGCCGGGGTAATTCACCCCTCCACTTT	CASSYSRGRGNSPLHF
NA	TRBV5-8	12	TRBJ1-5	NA	TGTGCCAGCAGCCCTAGAGGGCAGCCCCAGCATTTT	CASSPRGQPQHF
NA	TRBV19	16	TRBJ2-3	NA	TGTGCCAGCAATTCTCCTAGGTTGCTGAGCACAGATACGCAGTATTTT	CASNSPRLLSTDTQYF
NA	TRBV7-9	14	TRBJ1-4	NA	TGTGCCAGCAGCTTTTTGGAGGAGGTTGAAAAACTGTTTTTT	CASSFLEEVEKLFF
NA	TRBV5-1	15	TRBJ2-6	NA	TGCGCCAGCAGCGCTCTAGGGGCTGGGGCCAACGGCCTGACTTTC	CASSALGAGANGLTF
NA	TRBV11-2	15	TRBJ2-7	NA	TGTGCCAGCAGCTTAGAAGGCAGGCACTCCTACGAGCAGTACTTC	CASSLEGRHSYEQYF
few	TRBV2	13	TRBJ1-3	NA	TGTGCCAGCATAGGTGGGACACGAAACACCATATATTTT	CASIGGTRNTIYF
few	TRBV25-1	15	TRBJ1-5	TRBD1	TGTGCCAGCAGTGGTCCCGGGACAGCTAATCAGCCCCAGCATTTT	CASSGPGTANQPQHF
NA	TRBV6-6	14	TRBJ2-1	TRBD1	TGTGCCAGCAGCCTTAGGGGACAGTTCAATGAGCAGTTCTTC	CASSLRGQFNEQFF
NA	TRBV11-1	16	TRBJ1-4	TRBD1	TGTGCCATCAAAATACAGGGGGCGGTGTCTAATGAAAAACTGTTTTTT	CAIKIQGAVSNEKLFF
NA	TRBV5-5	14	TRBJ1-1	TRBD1	TGTGCCAGCGAACGTAGGGGACAGGGGAACGGAGCTTTCTTT	CASERRGQGNGAFF
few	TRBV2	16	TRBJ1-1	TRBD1	TGTGCCAGCAGTTCGGACAGGGGGCGACCGAACACTGAAGCTTTCTTT	CASSSDRGRPNTEAFF
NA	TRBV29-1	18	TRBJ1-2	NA	TGCAGCGTTCTCGATGGCCGGGTTAATCTCTTGACTAACTATGGCTACACCTTC	CSVLDGRVNLLTNYGYTF
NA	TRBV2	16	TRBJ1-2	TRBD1	TGTGCCAGCAGGACGGAAACCGGGACAGGGGGCAAAGGCTACACCTTC	CASRTETGTGGKGYTF
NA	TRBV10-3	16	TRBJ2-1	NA	TGTGCCATCAGTGAGTCTGGGACTTCCCGATACAATGAGCAGTTCTTC	CAISESGTSRYNEQFF
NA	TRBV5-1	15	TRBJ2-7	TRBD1	TGCGCCAGCAGCTGGGTGGGACAGCCGAGCTACGAGCAGTACTTC	CASSWVGQPSYEQYF
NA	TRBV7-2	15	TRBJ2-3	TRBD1	TGTGCCAGCAGCTCCGGGACAGGAGGCACAGATACGCAGTATTTT	CASSSGTGGTDTQYF
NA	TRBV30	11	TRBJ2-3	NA	TGTGCCTGGAGTTCCGCGGATACGCAGTATTTT	CAWSSADTQYF
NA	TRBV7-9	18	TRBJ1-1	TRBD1	TGTGCCAGCAGCCCTTTCCGGACAGGGGCTCGTTCGAACACTGAAGCTTTCTTT	CASSPFRTGARSNTEAFF
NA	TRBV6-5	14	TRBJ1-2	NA	TGTGCCAGCAGTCCCGCGGGACCGACCTATGGCTACACCTTC	CASSPAGPTYGYTF
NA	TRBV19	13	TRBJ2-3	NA	TGTGCCAGTAGTATCCCCGGGGCAGATACGCAGTATTTT	CASSIPGADTQYF